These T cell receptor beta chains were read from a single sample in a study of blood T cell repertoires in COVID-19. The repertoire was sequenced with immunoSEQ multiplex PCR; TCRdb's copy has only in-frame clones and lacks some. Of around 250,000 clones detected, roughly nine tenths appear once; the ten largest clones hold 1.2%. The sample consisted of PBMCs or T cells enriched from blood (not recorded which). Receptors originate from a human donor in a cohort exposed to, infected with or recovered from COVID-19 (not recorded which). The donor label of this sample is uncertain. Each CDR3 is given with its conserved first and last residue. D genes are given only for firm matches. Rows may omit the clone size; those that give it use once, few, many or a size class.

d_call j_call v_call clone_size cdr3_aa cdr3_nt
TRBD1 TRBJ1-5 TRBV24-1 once CATSADREDQPQHF TGTGCCACCAGTGCCGACAGGGAGGATCAGCCCCAGCATTTT
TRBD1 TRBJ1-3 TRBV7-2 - CASSLGGTGGSGNTIYF TGTGCCAGCAGCTTAGGGGGGACAGGTGGCTCTGGAAACACCATATATTTT
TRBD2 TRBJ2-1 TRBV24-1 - CATSDPGGPYNEQFF TGTGCCACCAGTGACCCGGGGGGGCCCTACAATGAGCAGTTCTTC
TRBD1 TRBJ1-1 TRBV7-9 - CALRTGVTEAFF TGTGCCCTCCGGACAGGGGTCACTGAAGCTTTCTTT
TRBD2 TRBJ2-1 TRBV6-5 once CASSYSRLAGGNEQFF TGTGCCAGCAGTTACTCGAGGCTAGCGGGGGGCAATGAGCAGTTCTTC
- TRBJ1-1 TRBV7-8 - CASSLGRNTEAFF TGTGCCAGCAGCTTAGGTAGGAACACTGAAGCTTTCTTT
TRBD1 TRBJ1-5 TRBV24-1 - CATSEAPGQGSGLSNQPQHF TGTGCCACCAGTGAAGCTCCGGGACAGGGGAGCGGATTAAGCAATCAGCCCCAGCATTTT
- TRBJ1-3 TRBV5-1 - CASSLGLASGNTIYF TGCGCCAGCAGCTTGGGACTGGCCTCTGGAAACACCATATATTTT
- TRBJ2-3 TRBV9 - CASSALDSRPTDTQYF TGTGCCAGCAGCGCCCTTGACAGTAGGCCGACAGATACGCAGTATTTT
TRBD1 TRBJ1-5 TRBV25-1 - CASSLGGQGAGEPQHF TGTGCCAGCAGTCTGGGGGGTCAGGGGGCGGGAGAGCCCCAGCATTTT
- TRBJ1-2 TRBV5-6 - CASSLGPRLTF TGTGCCAGCAGCTTGGGTCCGCGGCTCACCTTC
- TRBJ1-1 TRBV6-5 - CASSYRRSGTEAFF TGTGCCAGCAGTTACAGGAGGTCTGGGACTGAAGCTTTCTTT
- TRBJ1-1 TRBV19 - CASSQWGRRAEAFF TGTGCCAGTAGTCAGTGGGGCCGGAGGGCTGAAGCTTTCTTT
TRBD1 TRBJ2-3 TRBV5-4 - CASSPDRGPDTQYF TGTGCCAGCAGTCCGGACAGGGGTCCAGATACGCAGTATTTT
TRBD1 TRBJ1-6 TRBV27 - CASRGQGLGRF TGTGCCAGCAGGGGACAGGGTCTAGGAAGATTT
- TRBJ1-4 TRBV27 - CASGDRFNEKLFF TGTGCCAGCGGTGACAGGTTTAATGAAAAACTGTTTTTT
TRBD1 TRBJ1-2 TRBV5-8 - CASSSTGVAYGYTF TGTGCCAGCAGCTCGACAGGGGTAGCCTATGGCTACACCTTC
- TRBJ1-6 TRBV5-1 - CASSRDSSSYNSPLHF TGCGCCAGCAGCCGGGACTCCAGCTCCTATAATTCACCCCTCCACTTT
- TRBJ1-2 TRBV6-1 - CASSELAGPHNYGYTF TGTGCCAGCAGTGAACTCGCAGGCCCTCATAACTATGGCTACACCTTC
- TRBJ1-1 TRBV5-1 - CASSLTHKNTEAFF TGCGCCAGCAGCTTGACACACAAGAACACTGAAGCTTTCTTT
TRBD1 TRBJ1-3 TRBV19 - CASGQGVSGNTIYF TGTGCCAGTGGGCAGGGGGTCTCTGGAAACACCATATATTTT
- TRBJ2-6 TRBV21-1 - CASSLRGQGLLPWANVLTF TGTGCCAGCAGCCTAAGGGGACAGGGGCTGCTTCCCTGGGCCAACGTCCTGACTTTC
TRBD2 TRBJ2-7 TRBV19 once CASSILAGGLYEQYF TGTGCCAGTAGTATCCTAGCGGGGGGGCTCTACGAGCAGTACTTC
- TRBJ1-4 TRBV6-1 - CASSESGRGGEKLFF TGTGCCAGCAGTGAATCGGGCAGGGGAGGGGAAAAACTGTTTTTT
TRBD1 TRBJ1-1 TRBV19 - CASSDRVRPEAFF TGTGCCAGTAGTGACAGGGTGAGGCCTGAAGCTTTCTTT
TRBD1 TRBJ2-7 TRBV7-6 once CASSLRTGGGYEQYF TGTGCCAGCAGCTTACGTACAGGGGGTGGCTACGAGCAGTACTTC
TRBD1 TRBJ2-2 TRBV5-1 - CASRPGTGNTGELFF TGCGCCAGCAGACCCGGGACAGGGAACACCGGGGAGCTGTTTTTT
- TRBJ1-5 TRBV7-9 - CASSLALSTGRTQPQHF TGTGCCAGCAGCTTAGCGCTCAGCACAGGGCGGACTCAGCCCCAGCATTTT
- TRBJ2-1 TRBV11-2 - CASSLVGPSSYNEQFF TGTGCCAGCAGCTTAGTGGGGCCCAGCTCCTACAATGAGCAGTTCTTC
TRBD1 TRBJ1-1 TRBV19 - CANRRDRDDTEAFF TGTGCCAACCGGAGGGACAGGGATGACACTGAAGCTTTCTTT
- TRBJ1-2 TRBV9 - CASSGPSLDYGYTF TGTGCCAGCAGCGGTCCGTCACTCGACTATGGCTACACCTTC
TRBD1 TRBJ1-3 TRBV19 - CASSLLGQNSGNTIYF TGTGCCAGTAGTTTGCTGGGACAGAACTCTGGAAACACCATATATTTT
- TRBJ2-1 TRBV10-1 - CASSWGPSGKEQFF TGCGCCAGCTCCTGGGGGCCGTCCGGGAAAGAGCAGTTCTTC
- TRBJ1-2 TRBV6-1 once CATRESVRPNYGYTF TGTGCCACCCGGGAGAGCGTGAGGCCTAACTATGGCTACACCTTC
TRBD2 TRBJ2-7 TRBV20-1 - CSASRGRGEYF TGCAGTGCTAGCCGGGGGAGGGGTGAGTACTTC
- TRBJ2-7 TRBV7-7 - CASSFDPTVSSYEQYF TGTGCCAGCAGCTTTGATCCGACAGTGAGCTCCTACGAGCAGTACTTC
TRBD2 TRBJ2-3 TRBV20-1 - CSASAWTSGLTDTQYF TGCAGTGCTAGTGCCTGGACTAGCGGACTCACAGATACGCAGTATTTT
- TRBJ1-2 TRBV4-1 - CASSQVDGANGYTF TGCGCCAGCAGCCAAGTAGATGGAGCGAATGGCTACACCTTC
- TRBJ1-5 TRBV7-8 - CASSAHQGLVKRPQHF TGTGCCAGCAGCGCTCACCAGGGGCTAGTAAAAAGGCCCCAGCATTTT
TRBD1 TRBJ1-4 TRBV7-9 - CASSRDRGNEKLFF TGTGCCAGCAGCCGGGACAGGGGGAATGAAAAACTGTTTTTT
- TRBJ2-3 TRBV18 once CASSPPGGQDTQYF TGTGCCAGCTCACCACCGGGAGGCCAGGATACGCAGTATTTT
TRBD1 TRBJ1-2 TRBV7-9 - CASSLGQGYGYTF TGTGCCAGCAGCTTAGGACAGGGCTATGGCTACACCTTC
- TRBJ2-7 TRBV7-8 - CASSLVLHEQYF TGTGCCAGCAGCTTAGTCCTACACGAGCAGTACTTC
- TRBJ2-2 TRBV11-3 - CASSPPTGNTGELFF TGTGCCAGCAGCCCACCGACAGGGAACACCGGGGAGCTGTTTTTT